The clone carrying this TCR beta chain was detected once. Its antigen remains unknown. CDR3 length: 15 amino acids. The ends were cut back, 4 bases at V and 0 bases at J, with 13 bases in the middle. The germline gives CDR1 SEHNR, CDR2 FQNEAQ (reference sequence). This sample is part of a study of T-cell memory formation after mild COVID-19. General study findings and limits: Day 37-peaking second-wave clones had unconfirmed SARS-CoV-2 specificity.

MiXCR, run by TCRdb on the 5' RACE reads, gives a single entry per CDR3 protein. The sample has around 430,000 distinct CDR3 sequences, approximately 15% seen once. This chain uses TRBV7-9 with TRBJ2-7; unclear D gene. Sequenced: PBMCs or a T cell subset sorted from them (not recorded which). The sequence derives from a man aged 18 to 35 who had mild COVID-19 (a few samples of this study predate the infection). Cell type and time point are not known. The CDR3 DNA is TGTGCCAGCAGCTCCTATACGTCGAACTCCTACGAGCAGTACTTC. Its translation is CASSSYTSNSYEQYF.